This T cell receptor (beta chain) was obtained from a study of cytomegalovirus exposure and HLA in healthy donors. Germline lookup yields CDR1 MGHDK and CDR2 SYGVNS. The CDR3 covers 14 residues. The V gene end was trimmed by 3 bases and the J gene end by 3 bases; junction bases not matched to a gene: 5. Comments on this clone: What it binds is unknown.

Primers: 60 Vbeta forward and 13 Jbeta reverse. Sequencing used immunoSEQ multiplex PCR; TCRdb keeps in-frame clones, though not all of them. The sample holds 85,000 to 90,000 clones, around 71% seen once. Regarding the study as a whole: Cytomegalovirus-associated status was assigned to 164 TCR beta chains. A missense DCLRE1C variant was associated with V- and J-gene trimming of TCR beta chains in a later analysis, and an independent cohort replicated the association.

This sequence was found in a man aged 30-40 years in good health and CMV-seronegative. The sequenced sample was PBMCs. V gene TRBV25-1 combines with J gene TRBJ2-7; 7 bases align to TRBD2. CDR3 sequence: CASSDWEGDYEQYF. CDR3 sequence (DNA): TGTGCCAGCAGTGATTGGGAGGGAGACTACGAGCAGTACTTC.